The text below deals with one T cell receptor beta chain. Ten or more counts support this clonotype. Its antigen is unknown. Within one base of it there is no much larger clone, and no base qualities were kept. This entry comes from a study of Graves' ophthalmopathy and Graves' hyperthyroidism (dated by TCRdb to between 2017 and 2018). Looking at the study overall: Peripheral blood was collected at initial diagnosis, before any treatment. Following sample collection, hyperthyroidism patients were given methimazole at a starting dose of 30 mg daily, and ophthalmopathy patients were given high-dose intravenous methylprednisolone. In total, under 150 blood samples were TCR-sequenced: under 45 ophthalmopathy, some 75 hyperthyroidism and approximately 17 hyperthyroidism-to-ophthalmopathy patients. TCR beta repertoire signatures were used to distinguish Graves' ophthalmopathy from Graves' hyperthyroidism and to predict progression to ophthalmopathy. An independent validation cohort comprised around 19 hyperthyroidism patients and 17 patients who later progressed from hyperthyroidism to ophthalmopathy. T-cell repertoires of thyroid tissue and blood were compared in more than five hyperthyroidism patients. To explore V-J signatures distinguishing ophthalmopathy from hyperthyroidism, a discovery set of 100 or so patients (about 41 ophthalmopathy, 57 stable hyperthyroidism) was enrolled. The roughly 91 discovery patients were randomly divided into training and test sets at a 7:3 ratio.

What the work shows at the level of the full study, not this receptor alone: In validation, the model predicted ophthalmopathy progression with nearly 71% sensitivity and roughly 72% specificity; 12 predicted patients were CT-confirmed with GO in a median of roughly 6.8 months. In cross-validation, the 13-signature model distinguished ophthalmopathy from stable hyperthyroidism with approximately 88% sensitivity and approximately 81% specificity, and in the test set the corresponding values were roughly 80% and 76%. Among expanded thyroid clonotypes with frequency above 0.001, most also showed up in blood, which suggests that blood repertoires may reflect the thyroid immune response. Sample size was not predetermined statistically, and investigators were not blinded to group allocation.

Patients with ophthalmopathy had moderately to severely active disease, with a Clinical Activity Score of 3 or more, a NOSPECS grade of 4 or more, and a disease duration of less than 3 months. Patients with other autoimmune diseases, uncontrolled infections, pregnancy or lactation were excluded from the study. Diagnosis relied on clinical symptoms, serum thyroxine, TRAb, thyroid ultrasound and orbital computed tomography. Using Ficoll-Paque density gradient centrifugation, PBMCs were isolated from 8.5 to 10 ml of fresh peripheral blood. Trizol reagent was used to extract the total RNA, and its quality was then checked on an Agilent 2100 Bioanalyzer. TCR beta CDR3 regions were amplified from RNA transcripts for repertoire sequencing. HTBI primers and the Qiagen OneStep RT-PCR kit were used in a first-round RT-PCR, which was followed by a second-round multiplex PCR, size selection and purification. The libraries underwent paired-end sequencing with 100 bp reads on an Illumina HiSeq2000. The paper's data handling went like this. SOAPnuke was used for read processing, and reads with adapters, uncalled bases, a mean Phred below 15, or no exact constant-primer or identifier match were discarded. High-quality paired reads were merged with COPE v1.2.5. Unique nucleotide sequences were defined as clonotypes and aligned to IMGT TRB V, D and J references using MiTCR v1.1. The analysis was limited to V-J combinations with a frequency above 0.0001, which together covered over 99% of the repertoires. For each V-J combination, a TCR clonal expansion and chaos score was defined as the ratio of F50 clonal expansion to chaos observed in the TCRdist matrix. Welch's t-statistics and random forest were used to narrow the features down to more than 10 V-J combinations, which were then fed into a naive Bayes classifier. The Morisita-Horn index was used to measure how similar the thyroid and blood repertoires were. TCRdb trimmed public reads at Q25 via fastp, called clones via MiXCR and kept in-frame beta chains. Rows with a matching CDR3 protein are joined into one entry that keeps the most common DNA and genes. These V and J calls originate from TCRdb's pipeline instead of the authors' own analysis. This sample comprises 360,000 or so distinct CDR3 sequences, about 16% of them detected only once. The biggest ten clones account for roughly 1.5% of the sample.

This receptor was identified in a woman younger than 30 with Graves' ophthalmopathy. Donor details come from another sample of the same person, matched by shared clones. Sequenced material: peripheral blood.

The DNA sequence is given as TGTGCCAGCAGCCGGTTCGGTAGGGGGCGAGCCGCCGAGCAGTACTTC. Translated, this gives CASSRFGRGRAAEQYF. The chain is assembled from TRBV6-5 and TRBJ2-7; 7 bases in between match TRBD1. The CDR3 runs 16 amino acids, cysteine and phenylalanine included. The only DNA kept is the CDR3, 48 bases in frame from the first base. Via the germline V gene, CDR1 is MNHEY and CDR2 SVGAGI. At the junction V is shortened by 6 bases and J by 6 bases; bases outside the gene matches: 17.